This T cell receptor beta chain was documented in a study of regulatory T cells in long-lasting Graves disease. Points from the study as a whole: It was in persistent disease that TRBV28, TRBJ1-2 and TRBJ2-5 were favored. The persistent group shared around 2,700 public clonotypes, more than the roughly 970 shared by new patients.

Time point described: newly diagnosed GD, antithyroid drugs for less than 3 months. Generation of the TCR library employed RNA extracted from PBMCs. Researchers made TCR beta libraries by using iRepertoire HTBI primers and running Arm-PCR on CDR3 regions. Each CDR3 protein is one row after TCRdb ran MiXCR on the multiplex PCR reads. The repertoire has about 420,000 distinct CDR3 sequences, less than 20% of them found once; the top ten carry less than 30%. Germline V gene lookup returns CDR1 SGHTA and CDR2 FQGNSA. J gave up 0 bases and V 1 base, and 1 base lay outside the gene matches. The CDR3 runs to 16 residues. A note on this clonotype: Antigen specificity is unknown.

A further study also used this sample, focusing on T cells in Graves' hyperthyroidism and ophthalmopathy. This second study says: Hyperthyroidism had been newly diagnosed in patients aged 18 to 65, and its duration was under 2 months.

The clonotype comes from a woman aged 18-35 years with Graves disease. The chain has TRBV7-2 and TRBJ2-5, with 11 nucleotides matching TRBD2. The input for sequencing was peripheral blood mononuclear cells (PBMCs), taken at new diagnosis, from a patient treated with antithyroid drugs. The CDR3 nucleotides read TGTGCCAGCAGCTTAGGACTAGCGGGAAACCAAGAGACCCAGTACTTC. It yields the protein CASSLGLAGNQETQYF.